A single sample gave rise to the 12 T cell receptor beta chains below, sequenced in a study of early T cells in non-severe SARS-CoV-2 infection. Using its own MiXCR run on the 5' RACE reads, TCRdb lists one record per CDR3 protein. This sample has some 87,000 distinct CDR3 sequences, with around 10% found just once. The source material was whole blood. The receptors originated from an adult who was a healthcare worker with PCR-confirmed SARS-CoV-2 infection or an uninfected control (not recorded which).

The gene calls are TRBV7-9 and TRBJ2-3, with TRBD2 identical over 9 bases. V was clipped by 6 bases and J by 5 bases; unmatched bases: 0. CDR3 size: 12 residues. CDR1 is SEHNR, CDR2 FQNEAQ, per germline (reference sequence). CDR3 amino acids: CASRAGGDTQYF. As DNA, the CDR3 is TGTGCCAGCAGAGCGGGGGGAGATACGCAGTATTTT.

This clonotype was seen ten or more times. V and J are TRBV24-1 and TRBJ2-1; no reliable D call. Trimming shortened V by 2 bases and J by 6 bases, and 7 bases separated the two germline ends. CDR3 length equals 13 residues. Germline loops: CDR1 KGHDR, CDR2 SFDVKD. The CDR3 region is CATSDSPSNEQFF. CDR3 nucleotide sequence: TGTGCCACCAGTGATTCTCCTAGCAATGAGCAGTTCTTC.

The chain carries TRBV20-1 and TRBJ2-3, with TRBD2 identical over 7 bases. The junction had 6 bases not matched to a gene; V was cut back by 3 bases and J by 0 bases. There are 15 residues in the CDR3. CDR1 is DFQATT, CDR2 SNEGSKA, per germline (reference sequence). The CDR3 sequence is CSARLRGSSTDTQYF. DNA for the CDR3: TGCAGTGCTAGGTTGCGGGGGAGCAGCACAGATACGCAGTATTTT.

The sample holds many counts of this clonotype. The J gene is TRBJ1-2, the V gene TRBV7-9; TRBD1 agrees at 9 bases. The germline V gene encodes CDR1 SEHNR and CDR2 FQNEAQ (reference sequence). The CDR3 has 14 amino acids. V was pared by 1 base and J by 8 bases, with 5 bases of the junction left unmatched. The CDR3 sequence is CASSLGGQGGGYTF. The CDR3 DNA follows: TGTGCCAGCAGCTTAGGGGGACAGGGAGGCGGCTACACCTTC.

This clonotype was observed a few times. The chain couples TRBV29-1 to TRBJ2-1, with TRBD2 matching over 11 bases. The V and J ends lost 1 base and 5 bases, in that order; junction bases with no gene match: 4. The V gene's germline CDR1 is SQVTM and CDR2 ANQGSEA. There are 15 residues in the CDR3. The chain's CDR3 is CSVEGFSGRDNEQFF. The CDR3 DNA reads TGCAGCGTTGAAGGTTTTAGCGGGAGGGACAATGAGCAGTTCTTC.

The sample holds many counts of this clonotype. The genes are TRBV9 and TRBJ2-3; the match to TRBD2 covers 8 bases. Germline V lookup: CDR1 SGDLS, CDR2 YYNGEE. V gave up 4 bases and J gave up 1 base; unmatched junction bases: 8. The CDR3 loop spans 16 amino acids. CDR3 nucleotides: TGTGCCAGCAGCAACAGTGGGACTAGGGGCACAGATACGCAGTATTTT. Its protein product is CASSNSGTRGTDTQYF.

This clonotype turned up a few times. This chain uses TRBV7-9 with TRBJ2-1, with no clear D. Germline V gene lookup returns CDR1 SEHNR and CDR2 FQNEAQ (reference sequence). Trimming took 5 bases from V and 4 from J, leaving 9 bases between them. The CDR3 length is 13 residues. CDR3 sequence (DNA): TGTGCCAGCAGCAAGTCTGGGTACAATGAGCAGTTCTTC. Encoded protein: CASSKSGYNEQFF.

This clonotype was observed at least ten times. The V gene is TRBV9, the J gene TRBJ2-5; D may correspond to TRBD1 or TRBD2 (6 bases each). Germline-derived CDR1 and CDR2 are SGDLS and YYNGEE. This CDR3 contains 16 residues. V was clipped by 4 bases and J by 4 bases, with 20 bases between them. The CDR3 DNA reads as TGTGCCAGCAGCCCCGGGGGCGAGCCGGTGAGAGAGACCCAGTACTTC. Protein sequence: CASSPGGEPVRETQYF.

The rearrangement joins TRBV12-3 or TRBV12-4 to TRBJ1-3; D uncertain. CDR3 length equals 15 residues. The V end was cut by 6 bases, the J end by 0 bases, with 12 bases between. Here the CDR3 reads CASRDQVYSGNTIYF. The CDR3 DNA sequence: TGTGCCAGCAGGGACCAGGTGTACTCTGGAAACACCATATATTTT.

In this sample, this clonotype turned up a few times. V and J are TRBV12-3 or TRBV12-4 and TRBJ2-2; 8 nucleotides agree with TRBD1. The CDR3 is 15 amino acids. V lost 6 bases, J lost 3 bases, and 6 bases stayed unmatched. In nucleotides, the CDR3 is TGTGCCAGCAGCCAACGACAGGGGCACACCGGGGAGCTGTTTTTT. Translated, it gives CASSQRQGHTGELFF.

The chain joins TRBV20-1 to TRBJ2-3; TRBD2 matches at 7 bases. Unmatched junction bases numbered 6, after V lost 1 base and J lost 11 bases. This CDR3 contains 12 residues. CDR1 DFQATT and CDR2 SNEGSKA come from the germline V gene (reference sequence). DNA for the CDR3: TGCAGTGCTAGAGCAGGGCTAGCGGAGCAGTATTTT. It encodes CSARAGLAEQYF.

The chain employs TRBV27 and TRBJ1-2; D may be TRBD1 (5 bases). Per germline, CDR1 MNHEY and CDR2 SMNVEV (reference sequence). V was shortened by 6 bases and J by 8 bases, with 19 bases between the two germline ends. CDR3 length: 14 residues. The CDR3 bases are TGTGCCAGCAGAGCCTCCCTTTCTGGGGGAGGCTACACCTTC. Its protein is CASRASLSGGGYTF.